Sequencing of this T cell receptor beta chain was carried out in a study of CD8+CD57+ T cells in acquired aplastic anemia (dated by TCRdb to 2017 to 2018). Broadly, across the study: Extracted DNA from sorted CD4+ and CD8+ cells averaged 3.2 ug, ranging from roughly 0.19 to 27.4 ug. An average of approximately 10 million reads for CD4+ cells and 11 million to 12 million reads for CD8+ cells was obtained from healthy donor samples. Here is what the overall study found, with its caveats: Although around 30 CD8+ CDR3 sequences were shared by patients and controls, these sequences appeared highly expressed in patients and within the immunodominant clones of patients. No significant difference in CD8+ Simpson's diversity was found between patients and healthy controls (P=0.060).

From cysteine to phenylalanine, the CDR3 is 14 amino acids long. Only the CDR3 DNA stays, 42 bases, in frame from base 1. V drops 3 bases and J drops 2 bases, leaving 9 bases in between. CDR1 KGHDR and CDR2 SFDVKD were looked up in the germline V gene. The study deep-sequenced TCR repertoires of sorted CD4+ and CD8+ blood T cells from severe aplastic anemia patients and healthy subjects. Ficoll-Paque density gradient centrifugation was used to isolate peripheral blood mononuclear cells. Before DNA extraction, CD4+ and CD8+ T cells were sorted with FACS or magnetic beads. In its sample, this clonotype was seen a few times. Its antigen target is currently unknown. No base-level quality is on record; no much larger clone is a single base apart. Genomic DNA served as template for TCR beta VDJ combination and CDR3 sequence profiling. TCR repertoire sequencing was run on an Illumina HiSeq 2000. Per the original workflow: TRBV/TRBJ rearrangement plots, CDR3 size and DJ length profiles, and Simpson's diversity index were used to assess repertoires. Whichever DNA sequence was most abundant in the deep sequencing data was defined as the immunodominant clone. CDR3 amino acid sequences were screened for sharing across subjects and compared with published repertoires and the VDJdb database. Using fastp trimming at Q25 and MiXCR clonotype assembly, TCRdb reanalyzed the public sequencing data and kept in-frame beta chains. CDR3 protein sequences are deduplicated, and each keeps its most common genes and DNA. It is TCRdb's table, rather than the study itself, that gives the V and J calls and clone size. The sample yields about 130,000 distinct CDR3 sequences; 48% were counted once. The ten biggest clones cover roughly 2.5% of the sample.

The material sequenced was sorted CD4+, CD8+, or CD8+CD57+ T cells (not recorded which) from PBMCs. This clonotype was sampled from a human donor in good health, serving as a control. Recombination linked TRBV24-1 to TRBJ1-2; a weak D assignment points to TRBD1 (5 bases agree). CDR3 reads: CATSDLTVNYGYTF. The nucleotides read TGTGCCACCAGTGATCTGACAGTCAACTATGGCTACACCTTC.